The 15 T cell receptor beta chains listed next were all sequenced from one sample in a study of blood T cell repertoires in COVID-19. Method: immunoSEQ multiplex PCR; TCRdb's copy keeps in-frame clones and lacks some. The table records some 220,000 clones, approximately 78% of them present only once. What was sequenced was peripheral blood. The receptor source for this set is a woman in her 70s with COVID-19, enrolled during active disease.

V gene TRBV24-1 combines with J gene TRBJ2-5; D is perhaps TRBD1 (6 bases). This CDR3 has 15 amino acids. Germline V CDR1 and CDR2: KGHDR, SFDVKD. Trimming stripped 4 bases from V and 1 base from J, with 12 bases between. The CDR3 spells CATSDADRLQETQYF. The CDR3 DNA is TGTGCCACCAGTGACGCGGACAGACTCCAAGAGACCCAGTACTTC.

This chain connects TRBV28 to TRBJ2-4; 10 bases align to TRBD2. The CDR3 runs to 14 residues. V lost 6 bases to trimming and J lost 6 bases; unmatched junction nucleotides: 5. Germline CDR1 is MDHEN and CDR2 is SYDVKM. The CDR3 nucleotides are TGTGCCAGCAGCGAACCTAGCGGGAGAAACATTCAGTACTTC. It is translated as CASSEPSGRNIQYF.

The J gene is TRBJ2-1, the V gene TRBV7-3; 8 nucleotides line up with TRBD1. V dropped 9 bases and J dropped 5; count of bases not matched to a gene: 12. The germline V gene encodes CDR1 SGHTA and CDR2 FQGTGA. The CDR3 consists of 15 residues. The CDR3 DNA reads as TGTGCCAGGGGGGCCGCGACAGGGGCTAACAATGAGCAGTTCTTC. Residues: CARGAATGANNEQFF. Complete variable domain (other parts from reference TRBV7-3 and TRBJ2-1): GAGVSQTPSNKVTEKGKYVELRCDPISGHTALYWYRQSLGQGPEFLIYFQGTGAADDSGLPNDRFFAVRPEGSVSTLKIQRTERGDSAVYLCARGAATGANNEQFFGPGTRLTVL.

The CDR3 DNA is TGTGCCAGCAGTTTATGGGGTGACAGGGGCGGTGGCTACACCTTC. Residues: CASSLWGDRGGGYTF. This chain joins TRBV28 and TRBJ1-2; 8 bases agree with TRBD1. With 0 bases clipped from V and 7 bases from J, the junction kept 7 bases outside the gene matches. Germline CDR1 and CDR2: MDHEN and SYDVKM. CDR3 length equals 15 residues.

The chain employs TRBV6-5 and TRBJ1-1, with unresolved D. CDR1 is MNHEY, CDR2 SVGAGI, per germline. The CDR3 length is 14 residues. V lost 4 bases, J lost 0 bases, and 9 bases lay in between. CDR3 sequence (DNA): TGTGCCAGCAGTTTCCGGGGTCTGAACACTGAAGCTTTCTTT. It translates to CASSFRGLNTEAFF.

V gene TRBV7-2 combines with J gene TRBJ2-1; D ambiguous. Trimming took off 3 bases at V and 6 bases at J, with 6 bases between the two ends. The CDR3 is 12 amino acids. CDR1 SGHTA and CDR2 FQGNSA come from the germline V gene. CDR3 bases: TGTGCCAGCAGCTTTGGGCTCAATGAGCAGTTCTTC. It is translated as CASSFGLNEQFF.

This clone was observed a handful of times. This chain joins TRBV7-2 and TRBJ2-7; D remains ambiguous. V shed 5 bases and J shed 2 bases, with 16 bases lying between them. This CDR3 has 15 amino acids. Per germline, CDR1 SGHTA and CDR2 FQGNSA. For the CDR3, the DNA is TGTGCCAGCAGCCAAACCACTTCTTACCCCTACGAGCAGTACTTC. Residues: CASSQTTSYPYEQYF.

The chain employs TRBV30 and TRBJ1-2, with D unresolved. Germline CDR1 and CDR2: GTSNPN and SVGIG (reference sequence). Trimming removed 2 bases from V and 7 bases from J, with 17 bases in between. The CDR3 runs 14 residues. The CDR3 is CAWSQGREESGYTF. The CDR3 DNA is TGTGCCTGGAGTCAAGGAAGAGAGGAGAGTGGCTACACCTTC.

This chain uses TRBV11-2 with TRBJ2-7, with D unclear. The CDR3 consists of 14 residues. Germline loops: CDR1 SGHAT, CDR2 FQNNGV. The V end was cut by 7 bases, the J end by 0 bases, with 13 bases between. CDR3 sequence reads: CASTRTSPSYEQYF. CDR3 DNA sequence: TGTGCCAGCACTCGTACAAGTCCCTCCTACGAGCAGTACTTC. Looking up the rest from reference TRBV11-2 and TRBJ2-7 gives the full variable domain: EAGVAQSPRYKIIEKRQSVAFWCNPISGHATLYWYQQILGQGPKLLIQFQNNGVVDDSQLPKDRFSAERLKGVDSTLKIQPAKLEDSAVYLCASTRTSPSYEQYFGPGTRLTVT.

This sequence joins TRBV19 and TRBJ2-4, with 14 bases aligning to TRBD2. CDR3 length equals 19 residues. Germline V CDR1 and CDR2: LNHDA, SQIVND (reference sequence). Trimming at V came to 5 bases and at J to 0 bases, leaving 9 bases not matched to a gene. The chain's CDR3 is CASSPPGTSGGLAKNIQYF. The CDR3 coding sequence is TGTGCCAGTAGTCCTCCCGGGACTAGCGGGGGCCTAGCCAAAAACATTCAGTACTTC.

The chain has TRBV2 and TRBJ1-6; 7 nucleotides agree with TRBD1. Looked up from germline, CDR1 is SNHLY and CDR2 is FYNNEI. V was pared by 7 bases and J by 7 bases, with 7 bases of the junction left unmatched. The CDR3 is 14 amino acids. CDR3 sequence (DNA): TGTGCCAGCAATTGGGGGACAGACAATTCACCCCTCCACTTT. Translating it yields CASNWGTDNSPLHF.

The chain joins TRBV19 to TRBJ2-6; a possible D gene is TRBD1 (6 bases). V was cut by 6 bases and J by 0 bases, with 18 bases left in between. The germline V gene encodes CDR1 LNHDA and CDR2 SQIVND (reference sequence). The CDR3 covers 18 residues. The CDR3 protein is CASRLGGPESSGANVLTF. The CDR3 DNA reads TGTGCCAGTAGACTAGGGGGACCTGAGAGCTCTGGGGCCAACGTCCTGACTTTC. Variable domain in full (rest from reference TRBV19 and TRBJ2-6): DGGITQSPKYLFRKEGQNVTLSCEQNLNHDAMYWYRQDPGQGLRLIYYSQIVNDFQKGDIAEGYSVSREKKESFPLTVTSAQKNPTAFYLCASRLGGPESSGANVLTFGAGSRLTVL.

This chain links TRBV24-1 with TRBJ2-1; D might be TRBD2 (5 bases). The germline V gene encodes CDR1 KGHDR and CDR2 SFDVKD. Between the trimmed V and J ends, which lost 5 bases and 1 base, there was a span of 11 bases. This CDR3 is 15 amino acids long. The DNA of the CDR3 is TGTGCCACCAGTGTTTCCAGCGGATCCTACAATGAGCAGTTCTTC. Translated, it gives CATSVSSGSYNEQFF.

This clone turned up a few times. The chain couples TRBV5-1 to TRBJ2-6; D might be TRBD1 (6 bases). CDR1 and CDR2 (germline): SGHRS, YFSETQ. The CDR3 is 15 amino acids. The germline V and J ends were trimmed by 5 bases and 2 bases, with 11 bases remaining between them. The CDR3 DNA reads TGCGCCAGCAGTTATACAGGGACTGGGGCCAACGTCCTGACTTTC. This encodes CASSYTGTGANVLTF.

This clone was picked up a small number of times. This chain uses TRBV5-4 with TRBJ2-2, with TRBD1 matching over 8 bases. Germline CDR1 and CDR2: SGHNT and YYREEE (reference sequence). V was clipped by 1 base and J by 6 bases; unmatched bases: 8. This CDR3 is 16 amino acids long. DNA of the CDR3: TGTGCCAGCAGCTTGTATCGGACAGGGTATTCCGGGGAGCTGTTTTTT. Encoded protein: CASSLYRTGYSGELFF.